Listed below are T cell receptor delta chains from one sample, sequenced in a study of gamma-delta chains in newborns, infants, children. TCRdb repeated clone calling on the reads with CATT. The repertoire holds 2,000 to 2,500 delta-chain clones, with 6.5% to 8% as singletons. Material for sequencing was blood. These receptors were collected from a child who was a newborn, infant or young child, either healthy, febrile or measles-vaccinated (not recorded which). The CDR3 runs from the conserved cysteine through the conserved F or W. Fields, in order: D gene, J gene, V gene, clone size, CDR3 protein, CDR3 DNA. The D gene is left open where the match is weak. Where a row states a size, it is once, few, many or the class of an expanded clone; other rows omit it.

d_gene: TRDD3; j_gene: TRDJ3; v_gene: TRDV2; abundance: medium-sized; CDR3aa: CACDTLGGYASWDTRQMFF; CDR3nt: TGTGCCTGTGACACACTTGGGGGATACGCATCCTGGGACACCCGACAGATGTTTTTC
d_gene: TRDD3; j_gene: TRDJ3; v_gene: TRDV2; abundance: large; CDR3aa: CACDKVLGDTTWDTRQMFF; CDR3nt: TGTGCCTGTGACAAAGTACTGGGGGATACGACCTGGGACACCCGACAGATGTTTTTC
d_gene: TRDD3; j_gene: TRDJ1; v_gene: TRDV1; abundance: large; CDR3aa: CALGERPQGHPLAGGYARSFKLIF; CDR3nt: TGTGCTCTTGGGGAACGGCCTCAGGGGCACCCACTAGCTGGGGGATACGCGAGGAGCTTTAAACTCATCTTT
d_gene: TRDD3; j_gene: TRDJ2; v_gene: TRDV2; abundance: few; CDR3aa: CACDSLGDTGLTAQLFF; CDR3nt: TGTGCCTGCGATTCACTGGGGGATACAGGTTTGACAGCACAACTCTTCTTT
d_gene: .; j_gene: TRDJ3; v_gene: TRDV2; abundance: .; CDR3aa: CARDTVLGVTSWDTRQMFF; CDR3nt: TGTGCCCGTGACACCGTACTGGGAGTTACGTCCTGGGACACCCGACAGATGTTTTTC
d_gene: TRDD3; j_gene: TRDJ3; v_gene: TRDV2; abundance: few; CDR3aa: CACDTVGDTDSSWDTRQMFF; CDR3nt: TGTGCCTGTGACACGGTGGGGGATACGGATAGCTCCTGGGACACCCGACAGATGTTTTTC
d_gene: TRDD3; j_gene: TRDJ3; v_gene: TRDV2; abundance: medium-sized; CDR3aa: CARDTVTGGYSWDTRQMFF; CDR3nt: TGTGCCCGTGACACCGTAACTGGGGGATACTCCTGGGACACCCGACAGATGTTTTTC
d_gene: TRDD3; j_gene: TRDJ3; v_gene: TRDV2; abundance: large; CDR3aa: CACDTGWGIDWDTQQMFF; CDR3nt: TGTGCCTGTGACACCGGCTGGGGGATCGACTGGGACACCCAACAGATGTTTTTC
d_gene: TRDD3; j_gene: TRDJ3; v_gene: TRDV2; abundance: .; CDR3aa: CACDTVTGGYSLYTRQMFF; CDR3nt: TGTGCCTGTGACACCGTGACTGGGGGATATTCCTTGTACACCCGACAGATGTTTTTC
d_gene: TRDD3; j_gene: TRDJ3; v_gene: TRDV2; abundance: medium-sized; CDR3aa: CACDYVTGGRSSWDTRQMFF; CDR3nt: TGTGCCTGTGACTACGTTACTGGGGGTCGGAGCTCCTGGGACACCCGACAGATGTTTTTC
d_gene: .; j_gene: TRDJ3; v_gene: TRDV2; abundance: medium-sized; CDR3aa: CACDSLTGRSWDTRQMFF; CDR3nt: TGTGCCTGTGACTCCCTTACTGGACGCTCCTGGGACACCCGACAGATGTTTTTC
d_gene: TRDD3; j_gene: TRDJ2; v_gene: TRDV2; abundance: .; CDR3aa: CACDVLGDTRALTAQLFF; CDR3nt: TGTGCCTGTGACGTACTGGGGGATACTAGAGCTTTGACAGCACAACTCTTCTTT
d_gene: TRDD3; j_gene: TRDJ3; v_gene: TRDV2; abundance: .; CDR3aa: CACDNVLGDLRSSFDTRQMFF; CDR3nt: TGTGCCTGTGACAACGTCCTGGGGGATCTCCGGAGCTCCTTTGACACCCGACAGATGTTTTTC
d_gene: .; j_gene: TRDJ1; v_gene: TRDV1; abundance: few; CDR3aa: CALGELPPMLSRDLTRGHKLIF; CDR3nt: TGCGCTCTTGGGGAACTCCCTCCAATGCTTTCTCGGGACCTAACCCGAGGGCATAAACTCATCTTT
d_gene: .; j_gene: TRDJ3; v_gene: TRDV2; abundance: large; CDR3aa: CACDTVRGTSSWDTRQMFF; CDR3nt: TGTGCCTGTGACACCGTGAGGGGGACTAGCTCCTGGGACACCCGACAGATGTTTTTC
d_gene: .; j_gene: TRDJ2; v_gene: TRDV1; abundance: few; CDR3aa: CALGDFPTGIPWGPLTAQLFF; CDR3nt: TGTGCTCTTGGGGACTTTCCTACGGGAATACCCTGGGGCCCTTTGACAGCACAGCTCTTCTTT
d_gene: TRDD3; j_gene: TRDJ3; v_gene: TRDV2; abundance: .; CDR3aa: CACDAVITGGYDWDTRQMFF; CDR3nt: TGTGCCTGTGACGCGGTGATTACTGGTGGATACGACTGGGACACCCGACAGATGTTTTTC